This T cell receptor (beta chain) was identified during a study of cytomegalovirus exposure and HLA in healthy donors. PCR used 60 Vbeta primers and 13 Jbeta primers. Profiling relied on immunoSEQ multiplex PCR, and the TCRdb table lists in-frame clones only, not all of them. This table has 150,000 to 200,000 clones, roughly three quarters appearing once. With V trimmed by 3 bases and J by 0 bases, 4 bases remained unmatched. Germline CDR1 and CDR2: SGHRS and YFSETQ. The CDR3 sequence is 16 residues long. As to this clone: The target antigen is unknown.

Overall study findings and caveats: Indistinguishable V segments, including TRBV6-2 and TRBV6-3, were excluded. In a later analysis, most CMV-associated TCR beta chains appeared HLA-restricted.

V and J are TRBV5-1 and TRBJ2-1; 9 bases fit TRBD2. The material sequenced was PBMCs. The receptor comes from a male donor in good health and CMV-seropositive. CDR3 bases: TGCGCCAGCAGCTCCGCGGGGGGGAGCTCCTACAATGAGCAGTTCTTC. It codes for CASSSAGGSSYNEQFF.